Listed below are T cell receptor beta chains from one sample, sequenced in a study of T cells in Graves' hyperthyroidism and ophthalmopathy. TCRdb redid the calling of the multiplex PCR reads with MiXCR, one entry per CDR3 protein. Here the sample spans 300,000 to 400,000 distinct CDR3 sequences, approximately 22% being singletons. The sequenced sample was blood. The receptor source for this set is a woman between 45 and 65 years old with Graves' hyperthyroidism. Both conserved end residues are part of each CDR3. Fields, in order: CDR3 protein, CDR3 DNA, V gene, D gene, clone size, J gene. D genes are given only for firm matches. A clone size is listed for some rows: how often the clone was seen (once, few, many), or a class if it is expanded.

cdr3_aa: CATSSWGSASYEQYF
cdr3_nt: TGTGCCACCAGCAGTTGGGGCAGCGCGTCCTACGAGCAGTACTTC
v_call: TRBV15
d_call: .
clone_size: many
j_call: TRBJ2-7

cdr3_aa: CRGGNTEAFF
cdr3_nt: TGCAGAGGGGGGAACACTGAAGCTTTCTTT
v_call: TRBV20-1
d_call: .
clone_size: many
j_call: TRBJ1-1

cdr3_aa: CASSQDSSVLTQYF
cdr3_nt: TGTGCCAGCAGCCAAGATAGCTCCGTTCTTACGCAGTATTTT
v_call: TRBV3-1
d_call: .
clone_size: many
j_call: TRBJ2-3

cdr3_aa: CSAGGRGNERFF
cdr3_nt: TGCAGTGCTGGGGGGAGGGGCAATGAGCGGTTCTTC
v_call: TRBV20-1
d_call: TRBD2
clone_size: few
j_call: TRBJ2-1

cdr3_aa: CASRLLAGAREQYF
cdr3_nt: TGTGCCAGCAGGTTACTAGCAGGGGCTCGGGAGCAGTACTTC
v_call: TRBV11-2
d_call: .
clone_size: many
j_call: TRBJ2-7

cdr3_aa: CASSEGWTGAQETQYF
cdr3_nt: TGTGCCAGCAGTGAGGGGTGGACAGGTGCGCAAGAGACCCAGTACTTC
v_call: TRBV6-1
d_call: TRBD1
clone_size: many
j_call: TRBJ2-5

cdr3_aa: CASSESGQSNQPQHF
cdr3_nt: TGTGCCAGCAGTGAATCGGGACAAAGCAATCAGCCCCAGCATTTT
v_call: TRBV6-1
d_call: .
clone_size: many
j_call: TRBJ1-5

cdr3_aa: CASSSRGGAEAFF
cdr3_nt: TGTGCCAGCAGCTCCAGGGGGGGGGCTGAAGCTTTCTTT
v_call: TRBV7-3
d_call: TRBD1
clone_size: many
j_call: TRBJ1-1

cdr3_aa: CASSGEGQVNYGYTF
cdr3_nt: TGTGCCAGCAGTGGCGAAGGACAGGTTAACTATGGCTACACCTTC
v_call: TRBV2
d_call: TRBD1
clone_size: .
j_call: TRBJ1-2

cdr3_aa: CATSEQYGGPDTQYF
cdr3_nt: TGTGCCACCAGTGAACAATACGGAGGCCCAGATACGCAGTATTTT
v_call: TRBV24-1
d_call: .
clone_size: few
j_call: TRBJ2-3

cdr3_aa: CSAHDRVRGNEQFF
cdr3_nt: TGCAGTGCTCATGACAGGGTTCGGGGCAATGAGCAGTTCTTC
v_call: TRBV20-1
d_call: TRBD1
clone_size: few
j_call: TRBJ2-1

cdr3_aa: CASSLSWDSVREQYF
cdr3_nt: TGCGCCAGCAGCTTGTCTTGGGACAGCGTTAGGGAGCAGTACTTC
v_call: TRBV5-1
d_call: TRBD1
clone_size: few
j_call: TRBJ2-7

cdr3_aa: CTSSELGQVYGYTF
cdr3_nt: TGTACCAGCAGTGAGCTTGGACAGGTCTATGGCTACACCTTC
v_call: TRBV2
d_call: TRBD1
clone_size: .
j_call: TRBJ1-2

cdr3_aa: CASRGTGGPNEKLFF
cdr3_nt: TGTGCCAGCAGAGGGACAGGAGGGCCTAATGAAAAACTGTTTTTT
v_call: TRBV2
d_call: TRBD1
clone_size: many
j_call: TRBJ1-4

cdr3_aa: CASSFYRGPGYGYTF
cdr3_nt: TGTGCCAGCAGCTTTTACAGGGGGCCCGGCTATGGCTACACCTTC
v_call: TRBV11-2
d_call: TRBD1
clone_size: many
j_call: TRBJ1-2

cdr3_aa: CASKEAGQLNQPQHF
cdr3_nt: TGTGCCAGTAAGGAAGCAGGACAGTTAAATCAGCCCCAGCATTTT
v_call: TRBV19
d_call: .
clone_size: .
j_call: TRBJ1-5

cdr3_aa: CASSSRGGEAFF
cdr3_nt: TGTGCCAGCAGCTCAAGGGGTGGTGAAGCTTTCTTT
v_call: TRBV7-2
d_call: .
clone_size: many
j_call: TRBJ1-1

cdr3_aa: CASSNTPGLAGFRRHEQFF
cdr3_nt: TGTGCCAGTAGTAATACCCCGGGACTAGCGGGATTTCGGCGGCATGAGCAGTTCTTC
v_call: TRBV19
d_call: TRBD2
clone_size: .
j_call: TRBJ2-1

cdr3_aa: CASKAGVNTEAFF
cdr3_nt: TGCGCCAGCAAGGCAGGGGTGAACACTGAAGCTTTCTTT
v_call: TRBV10-1
d_call: .
clone_size: many
j_call: TRBJ1-1

cdr3_aa: CAWGDRVKGLNTEAFF
cdr3_nt: TGTGCCTGGGGAGACAGAGTCAAGGGCTTGAACACTGAAGCTTTCTTT
v_call: TRBV30
d_call: .
clone_size: many
j_call: TRBJ1-1

cdr3_aa: CASSPGKADTQYF
cdr3_nt: TGTGCCAGCTCACCAGGGAAGGCAGATACGCAGTATTTT
v_call: TRBV18
d_call: .
clone_size: few
j_call: TRBJ2-3

cdr3_aa: CASSFRSAGLAPVYEQYF
cdr3_nt: TGTGCCAGCAGCTTTAGGTCTGCGGGACTAGCGCCGGTATACGAGCAGTACTTC
v_call: TRBV7-2
d_call: TRBD2
clone_size: many
j_call: TRBJ2-7

cdr3_aa: CASSFSSGSASSYEQYF
cdr3_nt: TGTGCCAGCAGCTTTTCTAGCGGGAGTGCGAGTTCCTACGAGCAGTACTTC
v_call: TRBV11-2
d_call: TRBD2
clone_size: many
j_call: TRBJ2-7

cdr3_aa: CASSLGGPGLANEQFF
cdr3_nt: TGTGCCAGCAGCTTAGGGGGCCCGGGACTAGCGAATGAGCAGTTCTTC
v_call: TRBV7-2
d_call: TRBD2
clone_size: .
j_call: TRBJ2-1

cdr3_aa: CASSVAGDTSSYEQYF
cdr3_nt: TGTGCCAGCAGCGTAGCGGGTGACACTAGCTCCTACGAGCAGTACTTC
v_call: TRBV9
d_call: .
clone_size: many
j_call: TRBJ2-7

cdr3_aa: CASGFGTLNQPQHF
cdr3_nt: TGTGCCAGCGGGTTTGGGACCCTCAATCAGCCCCAGCATTTT
v_call: TRBV5-8
d_call: .
clone_size: .
j_call: TRBJ1-5

cdr3_aa: CSAIIQGRGGYTF
cdr3_nt: TGCAGTGCCATAATACAGGGGAGAGGGGGCTACACCTTC
v_call: TRBV20-1
d_call: TRBD1
clone_size: few
j_call: TRBJ1-2

cdr3_aa: CASSLLVGDSPLHF
cdr3_nt: TGTGCCAGCAGCTTATTGGTCGGTGATTCACCCCTCCACTTT
v_call: TRBV7-9
d_call: .
clone_size: many
j_call: TRBJ1-6

cdr3_aa: CASSEGAPGNQPQHF
cdr3_nt: TGTGCCAGCAGTGAAGGGGCGCCGGGCAATCAGCCCCAGCATTTT
v_call: TRBV6-1
d_call: .
clone_size: many
j_call: TRBJ1-5

cdr3_aa: CASSFRDLTYEQYF
cdr3_nt: TGTGCCAGCAGTTTCCGGGACCTAACCTACGAGCAGTACTTC
v_call: TRBV12-3/TRBV12-4
d_call: .
clone_size: .
j_call: TRBJ2-7

cdr3_aa: CATSEDRGRWTDTQYF
cdr3_nt: TGTGCCACCAGTGAGGACAGGGGGCGATGGACAGATACGCAGTATTTT
v_call: TRBV24-1
d_call: TRBD1
clone_size: .
j_call: TRBJ2-3

cdr3_aa: CASSLAGFRDEQYF
cdr3_nt: TGCGCCAGCAGCTTGGCGGGGTTCCGCGACGAGCAGTACTTC
v_call: TRBV5-1
d_call: .
clone_size: many
j_call: TRBJ2-7

cdr3_aa: CASSVAPTGFGSFTGELFF
cdr3_nt: TGTGCCAGCAGCGTAGCCCCCACAGGGTTCGGGAGTTTCACCGGGGAGCTGTTTTTT
v_call: TRBV9
d_call: .
clone_size: .
j_call: TRBJ2-2

cdr3_aa: CASSPDTINTEAFF
cdr3_nt: TGTGCCAGTAGCCCGGACACTATTAACACTGAAGCTTTCTTT
v_call: TRBV19
d_call: .
clone_size: .
j_call: TRBJ1-1

cdr3_aa: CASGHTGNYGYTF
cdr3_nt: TGTGCCAGCGGACATACAGGGAACTATGGCTACACCTTC
v_call: TRBV12-3/TRBV12-4
d_call: .
clone_size: .
j_call: TRBJ1-2

cdr3_aa: CSANYRGQNNYGYTF
cdr3_nt: TGCAGTGCTAATTATCGCGGACAAAACAACTATGGCTACACCTTC
v_call: TRBV20-1
d_call: .
clone_size: many
j_call: TRBJ1-2

cdr3_aa: CASSPGGTSGWNEQFF
cdr3_nt: TGTGCCAGCTCACCAGGCGGGACTAGCGGGTGGAATGAGCAGTTCTTC
v_call: TRBV18
d_call: TRBD2
clone_size: .
j_call: TRBJ2-1

cdr3_aa: CSARGPPRDTQYF
cdr3_nt: TGCAGTGCTAGAGGTCCCCCACGGGATACCCAGTACTTC
v_call: TRBV20-1
d_call: .
clone_size: few
j_call: TRBJ2-5

cdr3_aa: CAWEQGWETQYF
cdr3_nt: TGTGCCTGGGAACAGGGATGGGAGACCCAGTACTTC
v_call: TRBV30
d_call: .
clone_size: many
j_call: TRBJ2-5

cdr3_aa: CSARVYMNTEAFF
cdr3_nt: TGCAGTGCCAGGGTTTACATGAACACTGAAGCTTTCTTT
v_call: TRBV20-1
d_call: .
clone_size: many
j_call: TRBJ1-1

cdr3_aa: CASSQSGTDTQYF
cdr3_nt: TGTGCCAGCAGCCAGTCGGGCACAGATACGCAGTATTTT
v_call: TRBV3-1
d_call: .
clone_size: .
j_call: TRBJ2-3

cdr3_aa: CASSLTSGRRPYEQYF
cdr3_nt: TGTGCCAGCAGTCTAACTAGCGGGAGGAGACCCTACGAGCAGTACTTC
v_call: TRBV11-2
d_call: TRBD2
clone_size: .
j_call: TRBJ2-7

cdr3_aa: CASGQGYNSPLHF
cdr3_nt: TGTGCCAGTGGACAGGGATATAATTCACCCCTCCACTTT
v_call: TRBV3-1
d_call: TRBD1
clone_size: .
j_call: TRBJ1-6

cdr3_aa: CASSERGRGYGYTF
cdr3_nt: TGTGCCAGCAGTGAGAGGGGCCGGGGCTATGGCTACACCTTC
v_call: TRBV6-1
d_call: .
clone_size: many
j_call: TRBJ1-2

cdr3_aa: CASSLDAGSSYNEQFF
cdr3_nt: TGTGCCAGCAGCTTAGATGCGGGGAGCTCCTACAATGAGCAGTTCTTC
v_call: TRBV11-3
d_call: .
clone_size: many
j_call: TRBJ2-1

cdr3_aa: CASSQRTGGNTDTQYF
cdr3_nt: TGTGCCAGCAGCCAAAGGACAGGGGGAAACACAGATACGCAGTATTTT
v_call: TRBV14
d_call: TRBD1
clone_size: many
j_call: TRBJ2-3

cdr3_aa: CASRTRGHQGHEKLFF
cdr3_nt: TGTGCCAGCAGGACCAGGGGACATCAGGGACACGAAAAACTGTTTTTT
v_call: TRBV6-1
d_call: .
clone_size: few
j_call: TRBJ1-4

cdr3_aa: CASSQDLGFSYGYTF
cdr3_nt: TGTGCCAGCAGCCAAGATTTAGGATTTAGCTATGGCTACACCTTC
v_call: TRBV14
d_call: .
clone_size: .
j_call: TRBJ1-2

cdr3_aa: CASRPDRVVAEAFF
cdr3_nt: TGTGCCAGCAGACCCGACAGGGTGGTAGCTGAAGCTTTCTTT
v_call: TRBV12-3/TRBV12-4
d_call: TRBD1
clone_size: .
j_call: TRBJ1-1

cdr3_aa: CASSPTPRSSYEQYF
cdr3_nt: TGTGCCAGCAGTCCGACACCTCGTAGCTCCTACGAGCAGTACTTC
v_call: TRBV6-1
d_call: .
clone_size: .
j_call: TRBJ2-7

cdr3_aa: CASSSDRGYTGELFF
cdr3_nt: TGTGCCAGCAGCTCGGACAGGGGTTACACCGGGGAGCTGTTTTTT
v_call: TRBV11-2
d_call: TRBD1
clone_size: many
j_call: TRBJ2-2

cdr3_aa: CSARPGLPYEQYF
cdr3_nt: TGCAGTGCCAGACCCGGCTTGCCCTACGAGCAGTACTTC
v_call: TRBV20-1
d_call: .
clone_size: many
j_call: TRBJ2-7